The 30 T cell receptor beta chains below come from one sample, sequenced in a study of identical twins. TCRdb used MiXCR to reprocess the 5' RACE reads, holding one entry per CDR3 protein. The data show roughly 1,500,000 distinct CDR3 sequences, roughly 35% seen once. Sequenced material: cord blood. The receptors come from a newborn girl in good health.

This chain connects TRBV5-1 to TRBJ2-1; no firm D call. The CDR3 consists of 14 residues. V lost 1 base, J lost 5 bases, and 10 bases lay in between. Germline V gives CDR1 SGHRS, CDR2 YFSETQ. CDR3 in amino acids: CASSLRAKNNEQFF. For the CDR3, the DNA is TGCGCCAGCAGCTTGCGGGCCAAGAACAATGAGCAGTTCTTC.

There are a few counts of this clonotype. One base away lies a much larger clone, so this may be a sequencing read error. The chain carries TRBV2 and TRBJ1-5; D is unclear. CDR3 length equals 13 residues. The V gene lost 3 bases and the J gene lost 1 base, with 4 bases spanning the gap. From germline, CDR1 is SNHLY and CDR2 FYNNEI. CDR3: CASSEWSNQPQHF. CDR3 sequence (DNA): TGTGCCAGCAGTGAGTGGAGCAATCAGCCCCAGCATTTT.

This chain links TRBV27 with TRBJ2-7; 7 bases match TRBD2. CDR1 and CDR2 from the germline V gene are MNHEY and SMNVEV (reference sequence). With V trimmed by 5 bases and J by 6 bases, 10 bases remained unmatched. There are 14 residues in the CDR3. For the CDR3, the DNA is TGTGCCAGCAGTCCCCTGCGGGGGAAGAGCGAGCAGTACTTC. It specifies CASSPLRGKSEQYF.

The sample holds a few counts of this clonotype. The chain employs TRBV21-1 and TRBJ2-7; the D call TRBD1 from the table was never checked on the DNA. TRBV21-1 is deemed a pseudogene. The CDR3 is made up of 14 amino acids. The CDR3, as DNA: TGTGCCAGCAGCAACGAGACAGGGTTCTACGAGCAGTACTTC. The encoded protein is CASSNETGFYEQYF.

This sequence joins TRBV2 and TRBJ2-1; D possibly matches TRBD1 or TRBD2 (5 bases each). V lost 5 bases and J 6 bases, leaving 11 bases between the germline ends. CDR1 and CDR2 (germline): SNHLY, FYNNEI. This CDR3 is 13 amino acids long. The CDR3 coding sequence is TGTGCCAGCAGTTTCCGGGACCCCAATGAGCAGTTCTTC. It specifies CASSFRDPNEQFF.

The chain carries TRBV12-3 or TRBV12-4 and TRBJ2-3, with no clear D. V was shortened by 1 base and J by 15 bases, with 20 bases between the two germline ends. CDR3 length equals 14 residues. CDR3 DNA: TGTGCCAGCAGTTTAGGACCCAAGTCAGATACGGAATATTTT. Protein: CASSLGPKSDTEYF.

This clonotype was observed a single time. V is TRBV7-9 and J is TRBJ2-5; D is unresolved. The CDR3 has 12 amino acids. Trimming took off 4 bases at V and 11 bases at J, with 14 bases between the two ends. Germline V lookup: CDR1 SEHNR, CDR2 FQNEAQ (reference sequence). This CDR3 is CASSSPIDEQYF. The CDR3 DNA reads TGTGCCAGCAGCTCCCCCATCGATGAGCAGTACTTC.

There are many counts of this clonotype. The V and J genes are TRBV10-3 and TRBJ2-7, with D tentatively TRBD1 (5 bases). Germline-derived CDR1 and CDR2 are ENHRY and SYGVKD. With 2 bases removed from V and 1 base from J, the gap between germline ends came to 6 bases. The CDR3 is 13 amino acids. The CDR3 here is CAISERTSYEQYF. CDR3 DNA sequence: TGTGCCATCAGTGAGCGGACATCCTACGAGCAGTACTTC.

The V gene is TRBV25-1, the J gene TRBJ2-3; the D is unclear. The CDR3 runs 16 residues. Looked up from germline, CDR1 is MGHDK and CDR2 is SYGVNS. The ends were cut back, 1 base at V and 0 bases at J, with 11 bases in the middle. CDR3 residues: CASSEFQITSTDTQYF. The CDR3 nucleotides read TGTGCCAGCAGTGAATTCCAGATTACTAGCACAGATACGCAGTATTTT. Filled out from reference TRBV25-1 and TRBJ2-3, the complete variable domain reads EADIYQTPRYLVIGTGKKITLECSQTMGHDKMYWYQQDPGMELHLIHYSYGVNSTEKGDLSSESTVSRIRTEHFPLTLESARPSHTSQYLCASSEFQITSTDTQYFGPGTRLTVL.

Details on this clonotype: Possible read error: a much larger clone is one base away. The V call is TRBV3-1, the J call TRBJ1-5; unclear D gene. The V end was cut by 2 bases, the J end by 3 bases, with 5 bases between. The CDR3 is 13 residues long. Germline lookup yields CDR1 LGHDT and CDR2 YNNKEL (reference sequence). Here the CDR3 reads CASSQQVNQPQHF. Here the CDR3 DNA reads TGTGCCAGCAGCCAACAGGTCAATCAGCCCCAGCATTTT.

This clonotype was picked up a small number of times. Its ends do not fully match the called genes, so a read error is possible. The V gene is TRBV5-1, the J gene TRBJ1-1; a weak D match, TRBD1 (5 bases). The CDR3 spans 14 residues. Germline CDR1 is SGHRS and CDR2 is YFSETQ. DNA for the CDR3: TGCGCCAGCTGCTTGCAAATGGGGGACACTGAAGCTTTCTTT. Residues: CASCLQMGDTEAFF. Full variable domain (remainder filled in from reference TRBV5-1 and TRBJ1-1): KAGVTQTPRYLIKTRGQQVTLSCSPISGHRSVSWYQQTPGQGLQFLFEYFSETQRNKGNFPGRFSGRQFSNSRSEMNVSTLELGDSALYLCASCLQMGDTEAFFGQGTRLTVV.

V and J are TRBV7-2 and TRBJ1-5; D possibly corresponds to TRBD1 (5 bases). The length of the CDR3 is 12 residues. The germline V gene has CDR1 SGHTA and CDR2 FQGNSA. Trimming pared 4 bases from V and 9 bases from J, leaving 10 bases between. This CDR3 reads CASSWGMTPQHF. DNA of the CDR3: TGTGCCAGCAGCTGGGGGATGACGCCCCAGCATTTT.

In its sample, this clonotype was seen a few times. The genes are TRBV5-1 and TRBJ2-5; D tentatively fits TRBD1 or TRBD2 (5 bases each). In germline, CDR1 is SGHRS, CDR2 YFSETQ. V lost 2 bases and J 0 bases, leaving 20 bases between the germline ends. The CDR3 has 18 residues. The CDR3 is CASSLQSRGASYQETQYF. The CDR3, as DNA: TGCGCCAGCAGCTTACAGTCGCGAGGGGCCTCGTACCAAGAGACCCAGTACTTC.

As DNA, the CDR3 is TGTGCCAGCAGCCGAGATAGCGGAACTAGCACAGATACGCAGTATTTT. It is translated as CASSRDSGTSTDTQYF. V and J are TRBV13 and TRBJ2-3, with a weak D call TRBD2 (6 bases). Trimming took 5 bases from V and 0 from J, leaving 15 bases between them. The V gene's germline CDR1 is PRHDT and CDR2 FYEKMQ (reference sequence). The CDR3 contains 16 residues. The whole variable domain, filled in from reference TRBV13 and TRBJ2-3, reads AAGVIQSPRHLIKEKRETATLKCYPIPRHDTVYWYQQGPGQDPQFLISFYEKMQSDKGSIPDRFSAQQFSDYHSELNMSSLELGDSALYFCASSRDSGTSTDTQYFGPGTRLTVL.

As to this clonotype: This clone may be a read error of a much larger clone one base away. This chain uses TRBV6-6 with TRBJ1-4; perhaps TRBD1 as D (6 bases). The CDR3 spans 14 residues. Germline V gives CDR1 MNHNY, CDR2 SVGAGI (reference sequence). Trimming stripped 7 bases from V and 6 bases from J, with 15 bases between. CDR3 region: CASKTAGADEKLFF. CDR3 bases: TGTGCCAGCAAAACGGCAGGGGCTGATGAAAAACTGTTTTTT.

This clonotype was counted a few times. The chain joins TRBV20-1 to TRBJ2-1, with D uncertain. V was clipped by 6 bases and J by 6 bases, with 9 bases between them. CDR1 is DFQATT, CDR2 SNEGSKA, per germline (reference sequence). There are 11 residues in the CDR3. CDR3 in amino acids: CSAALRNEQFF. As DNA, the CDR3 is TGCAGTGCCGCTCTACGCAATGAGCAGTTCTTC.

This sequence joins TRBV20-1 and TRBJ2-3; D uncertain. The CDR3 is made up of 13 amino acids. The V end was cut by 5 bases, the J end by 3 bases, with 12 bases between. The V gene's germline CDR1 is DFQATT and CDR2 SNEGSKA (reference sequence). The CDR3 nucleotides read TGCAGTGCTGGCGGCTATACAACAGATACGCAGTATTTT. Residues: CSAGGYTTDTQYF.

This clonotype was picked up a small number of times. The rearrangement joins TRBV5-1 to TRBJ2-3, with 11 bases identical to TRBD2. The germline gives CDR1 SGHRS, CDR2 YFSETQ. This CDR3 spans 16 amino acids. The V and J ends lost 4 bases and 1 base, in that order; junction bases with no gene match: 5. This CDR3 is CASSPVSGGGTDTQYF. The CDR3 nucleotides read TGCGCCAGCAGCCCCGTTAGCGGGGGGGGCACAGATACGCAGTATTTT.

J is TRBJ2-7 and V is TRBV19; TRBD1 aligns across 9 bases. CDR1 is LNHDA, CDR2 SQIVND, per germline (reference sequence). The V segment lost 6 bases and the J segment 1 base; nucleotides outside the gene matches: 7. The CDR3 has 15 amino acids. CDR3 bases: TGTGCCAGTAGGCCCCCCGGGACAGGGTCCTACGAGCAGTACTTC. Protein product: CASRPPGTGSYEQYF.

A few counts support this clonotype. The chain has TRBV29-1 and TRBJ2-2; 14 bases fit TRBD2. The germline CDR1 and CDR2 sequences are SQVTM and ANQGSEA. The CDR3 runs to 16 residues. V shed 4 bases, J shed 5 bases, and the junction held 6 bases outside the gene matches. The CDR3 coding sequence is TGCAGCGTTGGAGGGACTAGCGGGAGACGGACCGGGGAGCTGTTTTTT. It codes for CSVGGTSGRRTGELFF.

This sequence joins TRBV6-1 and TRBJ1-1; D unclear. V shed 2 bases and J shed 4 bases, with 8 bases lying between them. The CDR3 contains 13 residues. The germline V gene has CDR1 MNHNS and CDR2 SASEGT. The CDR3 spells CASSESPVTEAFF. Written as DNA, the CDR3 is TGTGCCAGCAGTGAAAGCCCGGTCACTGAAGCTTTCTTT.

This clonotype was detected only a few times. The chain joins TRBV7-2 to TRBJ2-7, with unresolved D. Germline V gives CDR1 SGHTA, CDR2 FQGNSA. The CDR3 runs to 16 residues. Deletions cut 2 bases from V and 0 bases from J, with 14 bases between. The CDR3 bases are TGTGCCAGCAGCTTAAGTATCTGGGCAACCTCCTACGAGCAGTACTTC. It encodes CASSLSIWATSYEQYF. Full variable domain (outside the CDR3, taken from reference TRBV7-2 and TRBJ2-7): GAGVSQSPSNKVTEKGKDVELRCDPISGHTALYWYRQSLGQGLEFLIYFQGNSAPDKSGLPSDRFSAERTGGSVSTLTIQRTQQEDSAVYLCASSLSIWATSYEQYFGPGTRLTVT.

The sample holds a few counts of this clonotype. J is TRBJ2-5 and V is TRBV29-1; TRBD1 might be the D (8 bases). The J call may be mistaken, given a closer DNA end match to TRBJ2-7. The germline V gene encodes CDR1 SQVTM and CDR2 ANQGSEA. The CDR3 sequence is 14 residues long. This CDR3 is CSVVSDRGGDEQYF. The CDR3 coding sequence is TGCAGCGTTGTCTCCGACAGGGGAGGGGACGAGCAGTACTTC.

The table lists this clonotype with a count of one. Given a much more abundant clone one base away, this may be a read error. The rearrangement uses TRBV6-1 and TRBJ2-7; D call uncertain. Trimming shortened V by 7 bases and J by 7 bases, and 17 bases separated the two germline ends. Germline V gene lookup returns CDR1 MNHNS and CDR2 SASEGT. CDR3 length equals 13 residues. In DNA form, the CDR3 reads TGTGCCAGCATAACGGAGCTCAGGAATGAGCAGTACTTC. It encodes CASITELRNEQYF.

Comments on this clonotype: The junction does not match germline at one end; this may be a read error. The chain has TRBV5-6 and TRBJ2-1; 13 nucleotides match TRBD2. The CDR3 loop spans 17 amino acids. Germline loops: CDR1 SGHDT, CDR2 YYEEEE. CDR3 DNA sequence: TGTGTCAGCAGCTTGGAGGTACTAGCGGGGGGGAACAATGAGCAGTTCTTC. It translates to CVSSLEVLAGGNNEQFF.

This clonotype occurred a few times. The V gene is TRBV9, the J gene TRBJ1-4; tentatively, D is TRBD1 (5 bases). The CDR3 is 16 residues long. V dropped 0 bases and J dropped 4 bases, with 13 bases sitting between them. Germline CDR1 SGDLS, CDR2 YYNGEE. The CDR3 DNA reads TGTGCCAGCAGCGTAGCGGGGGACGGCTTTAATGAAAAACTGTTTTTT. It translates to CASSVAGDGFNEKLFF.

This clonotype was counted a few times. In DNA form, the CDR3 reads TGTGCCAGCAGCTTAGTTAACGGGGCCTACGAGCAGTACTTC. Translated, it gives CASSLVNGAYEQYF. The gene calls are TRBV7-2 and TRBJ2-7; TRBD2 is a possible D gene (5 bases). The CDR3 is made up of 14 amino acids. CDR1 and CDR2 (germline): SGHTA, FQGNSA. V was clipped by 1 base and J by 2 bases, with 9 bases between them.

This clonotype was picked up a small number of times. In DNA form, the CDR3 reads TGCAGTGCTTCATACCTTAGCACAGATACGCAGTATTTT. Translation: CSASYLSTDTQYF. The genes are TRBV20-1 and TRBJ2-3; D is unresolved. Per the germline V gene, CDR1 is DFQATT and CDR2 is SNEGSKA (reference sequence). CDR3 size: 13 residues. With 5 bases removed from V and 0 bases from J, the gap between germline ends came to 9 bases.

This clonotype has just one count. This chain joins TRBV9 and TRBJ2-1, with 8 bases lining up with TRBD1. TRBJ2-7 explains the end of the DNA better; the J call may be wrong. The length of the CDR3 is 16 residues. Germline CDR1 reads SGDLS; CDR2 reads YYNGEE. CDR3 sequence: CASSDGTGAPYNEQYF. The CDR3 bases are TGTGCCAGCAGCGATGGGACAGGAGCCCCTTACAATGAGCAGTACTTC.

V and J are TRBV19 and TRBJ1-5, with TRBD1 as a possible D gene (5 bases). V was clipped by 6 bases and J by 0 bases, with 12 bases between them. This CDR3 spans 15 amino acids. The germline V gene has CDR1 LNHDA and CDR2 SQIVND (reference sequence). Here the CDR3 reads CASRRDVFSNQPQHF. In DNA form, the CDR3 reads TGTGCCAGTAGGCGGGACGTTTTTAGCAATCAGCCCCAGCATTTT.